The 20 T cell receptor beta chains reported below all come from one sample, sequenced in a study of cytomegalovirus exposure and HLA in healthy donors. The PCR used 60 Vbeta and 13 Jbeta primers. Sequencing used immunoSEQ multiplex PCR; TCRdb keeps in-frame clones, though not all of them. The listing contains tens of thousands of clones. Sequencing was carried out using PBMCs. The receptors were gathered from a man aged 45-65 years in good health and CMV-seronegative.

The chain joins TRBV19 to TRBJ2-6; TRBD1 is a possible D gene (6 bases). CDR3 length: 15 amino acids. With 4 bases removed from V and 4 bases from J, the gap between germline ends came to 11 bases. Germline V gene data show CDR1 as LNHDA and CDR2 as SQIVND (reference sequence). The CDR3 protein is CASSNTGSGANVLTF. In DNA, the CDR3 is TGTGCCAGTAGTAACACAGGGAGCGGGGCCAACGTCCTGACTTTC.

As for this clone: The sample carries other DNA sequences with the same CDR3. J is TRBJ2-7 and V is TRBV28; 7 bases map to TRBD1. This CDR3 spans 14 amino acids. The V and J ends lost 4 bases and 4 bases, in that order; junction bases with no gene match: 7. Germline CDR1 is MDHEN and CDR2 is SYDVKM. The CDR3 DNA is TGTGCCAGCAGTTCGGGGCAGGGGGATTACGAGCAGTACTTC. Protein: CASSSGQGDYEQYF. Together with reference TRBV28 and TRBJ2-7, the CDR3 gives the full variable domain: DVKVTQSSRYLVKRTGEKVFLECVQDMDHENMFWYRQDPGLGLRLIYFSYDVKMKEKGDIPEGYSVSREKKERFSLILESASTNQTSMYLCASSSGQGDYEQYFGPGTRLTVT.

Written as DNA, the CDR3 is TGTGCCAGCAGTAAGGGACTCCTAAATGAAAAACTGTTTTTT. Translation: CASSKGLLNEKLFF. The genes are TRBV6-5 and TRBJ1-4; D might be TRBD1 (5 bases). Deletions cut 5 bases from V and 5 bases from J, with 12 bases between. This CDR3 is built from 14 residues. Germline lookup yields CDR1 MNHEY and CDR2 SVGAGI.

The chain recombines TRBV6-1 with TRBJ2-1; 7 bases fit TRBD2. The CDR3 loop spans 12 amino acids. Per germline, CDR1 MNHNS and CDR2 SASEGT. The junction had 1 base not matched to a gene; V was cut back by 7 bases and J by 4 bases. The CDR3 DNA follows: TGTGCCAGCATTAGCGGGTACAATGAGCAGTTCTTC. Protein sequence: CASISGYNEQFF.

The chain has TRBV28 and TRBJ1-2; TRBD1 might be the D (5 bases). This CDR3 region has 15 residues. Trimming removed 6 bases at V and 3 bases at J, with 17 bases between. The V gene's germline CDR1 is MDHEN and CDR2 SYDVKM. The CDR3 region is CASSPPIRGYYGYTF. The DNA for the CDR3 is TGTGCCAGCAGCCCCCCTATAAGGGGTTACTATGGCTACACCTTC.

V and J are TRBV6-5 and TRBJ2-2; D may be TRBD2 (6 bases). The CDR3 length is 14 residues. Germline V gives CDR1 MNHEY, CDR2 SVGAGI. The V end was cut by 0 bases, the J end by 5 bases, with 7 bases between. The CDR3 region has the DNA TGTGCCAGCAGTTACTCTAGCGGTACCGGGGAGCTGTTTTTT. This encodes CASSYSSGTGELFF.

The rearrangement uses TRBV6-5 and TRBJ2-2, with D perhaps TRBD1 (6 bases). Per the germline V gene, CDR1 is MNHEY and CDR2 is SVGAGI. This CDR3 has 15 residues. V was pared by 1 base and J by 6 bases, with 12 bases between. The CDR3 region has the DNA TGTGCCAGCAGTTACTTCCCAGGGGCGGCCGGGGAGCTGTTTTTT. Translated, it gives CASSYFPGAAGELFF.

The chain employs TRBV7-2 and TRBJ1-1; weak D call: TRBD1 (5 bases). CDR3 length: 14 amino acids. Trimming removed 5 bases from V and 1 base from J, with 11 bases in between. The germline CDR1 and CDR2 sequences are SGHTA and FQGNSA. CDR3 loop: CASSLQTGNTEAFF. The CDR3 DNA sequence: TGTGCCAGCAGCCTTCAAACAGGGAACACTGAAGCTTTCTTT.

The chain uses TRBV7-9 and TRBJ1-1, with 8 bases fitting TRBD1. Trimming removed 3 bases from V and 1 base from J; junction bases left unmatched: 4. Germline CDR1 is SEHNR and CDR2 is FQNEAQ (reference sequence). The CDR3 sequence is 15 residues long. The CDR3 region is CASSLLQGENTEAFF. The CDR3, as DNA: TGTGCCAGCAGCTTGTTACAGGGGGAGAACACTGAAGCTTTCTTT.

CDR3 sequence reads: CASSRTSAYNEQFF. As DNA, the CDR3 is TGTGCCAGCAGTCGGACTAGTGCCTACAATGAGCAGTTCTTC. This chain joins TRBV2 and TRBJ2-1; 7 nucleotides align to TRBD2. The CDR3 has 14 amino acids. Germline-derived CDR1 and CDR2 are SNHLY and FYNNEI. V shed 5 bases and J 2 bases; nucleotides not matched to a gene: 3.

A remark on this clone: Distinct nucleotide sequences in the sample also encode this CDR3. The CDR3 nucleotides read TGCGCCAGCAGCTTGGCAGGCACAGATACGCAGTATTTT. Translation gives CASSLAGTDTQYF. This chain links TRBV5-1 with TRBJ2-3; D is ambiguous. The germline CDR1 and CDR2 sequences are SGHRS and YFSETQ. This CDR3 has 13 amino acids. Trimming pared 0 bases from V and 1 base from J, leaving 3 bases between.

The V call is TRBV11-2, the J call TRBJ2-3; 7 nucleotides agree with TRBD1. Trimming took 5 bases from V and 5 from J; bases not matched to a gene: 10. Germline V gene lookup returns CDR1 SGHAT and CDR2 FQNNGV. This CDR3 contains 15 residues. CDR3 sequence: CASSETTGTLDTQYF. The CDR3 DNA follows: TGTGCCAGCAGCGAAACGACAGGGACATTAGATACGCAGTATTTT. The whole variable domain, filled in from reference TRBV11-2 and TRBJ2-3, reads EAGVAQSPRYKIIEKRQSVAFWCNPISGHATLYWYQQILGQGPKLLIQFQNNGVVDDSQLPKDRFSAERLKGVDSTLKIQPAKLEDSAVYLCASSETTGTLDTQYFGPGTRLTVL.

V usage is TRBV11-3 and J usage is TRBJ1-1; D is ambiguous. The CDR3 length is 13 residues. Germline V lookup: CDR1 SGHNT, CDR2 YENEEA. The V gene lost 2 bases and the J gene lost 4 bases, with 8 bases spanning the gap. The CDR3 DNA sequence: TGTGCCAGCAGCTTATCCAGAATCACTGAAGCTTTCTTT. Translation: CASSLSRITEAFF.

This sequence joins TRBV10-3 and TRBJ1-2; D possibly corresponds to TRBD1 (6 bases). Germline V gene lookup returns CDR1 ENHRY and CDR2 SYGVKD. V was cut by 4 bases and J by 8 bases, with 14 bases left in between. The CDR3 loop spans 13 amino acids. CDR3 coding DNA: TGTGCCATCAGTGGAACAGGGCATGGAGGCTACACCTTC. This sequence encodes CAISGTGHGGYTF.

The CDR3 spells CASSYSAGGLRDGYTF. The DNA for the CDR3 is TGTGCCAGCAGTTACTCGGCAGGGGGCCTTCGGGATGGCTACACCTTC. The chain is built from TRBV6-5 and TRBJ1-2; 8 bases line up with TRBD1. V shed 0 bases and J 6 bases; nucleotides not matched to a gene: 9. Germline V gene lookup returns CDR1 MNHEY and CDR2 SVGAGI. The CDR3 is made up of 16 amino acids.

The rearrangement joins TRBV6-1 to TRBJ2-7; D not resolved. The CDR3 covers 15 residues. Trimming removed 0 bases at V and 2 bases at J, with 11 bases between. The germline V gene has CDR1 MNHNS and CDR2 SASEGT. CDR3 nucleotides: TGTGCCAGCAGTGAAGCGTCGACTCCACCCTACGAGCAGTACTTC. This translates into CASSEASTPPYEQYF.

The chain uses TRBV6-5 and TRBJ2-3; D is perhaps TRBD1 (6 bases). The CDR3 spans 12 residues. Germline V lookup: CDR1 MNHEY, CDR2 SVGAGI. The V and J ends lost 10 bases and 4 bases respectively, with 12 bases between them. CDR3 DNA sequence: TGTGCCACAAGGGGGACGGCAGATACGCAGTATTTT. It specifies CATRGTADTQYF.

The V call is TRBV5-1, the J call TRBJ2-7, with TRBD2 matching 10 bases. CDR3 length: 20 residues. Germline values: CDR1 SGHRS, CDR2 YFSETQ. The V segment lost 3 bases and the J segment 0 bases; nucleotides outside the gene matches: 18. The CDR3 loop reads CASSSQRASGGHRYSYEQYF. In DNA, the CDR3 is TGCGCCAGCAGCTCTCAGCGGGCTAGCGGGGGCCATAGATACTCCTACGAGCAGTACTTC.

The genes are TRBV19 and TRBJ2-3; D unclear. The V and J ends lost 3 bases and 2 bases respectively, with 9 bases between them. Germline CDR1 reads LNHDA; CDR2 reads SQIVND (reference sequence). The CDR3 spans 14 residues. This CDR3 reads CASSIVADTDTQYF. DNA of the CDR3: TGTGCCAGTAGTATTGTGGCCGACACAGATACGCAGTATTTT.

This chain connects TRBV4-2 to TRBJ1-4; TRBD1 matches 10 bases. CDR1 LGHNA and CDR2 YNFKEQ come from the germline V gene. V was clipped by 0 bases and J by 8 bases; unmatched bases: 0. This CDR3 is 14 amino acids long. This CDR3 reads CASSQEGQGEKLFF. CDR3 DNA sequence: TGTGCCAGCAGCCAAGAGGGACAGGGGGAAAAACTGTTTTTT.